This T cell receptor beta chain was sequenced in a study of T cell repertoires in ileal Crohn's disease. The CDR3 has 15 residues. CDR1 SNHLY and CDR2 FYNNEI come from the germline V gene. The V gene end was trimmed by 4 bases and the J gene end by 11 bases; junction bases not matched to a gene: 16. TCRdb's table, derived via immunoSEQ multiplex PCR, lists solely in-frame clones and lacks some. The sample contains 15,000 to 20,000 clones, around 93% of which appear only once. The material sequenced was ileal tissue. This receptor was identified in an adult with Crohn's disease. The chain recombines TRBV2 with TRBJ1-1, with 7 bases that match TRBD1. The CDR3 loop reads CASSGPRDSELWAFF. The CDR3 DNA reads as TGTGCCAGCAGTGGCCCAAGGGACAGCGAGTTGTGGGCTTTCTTT.